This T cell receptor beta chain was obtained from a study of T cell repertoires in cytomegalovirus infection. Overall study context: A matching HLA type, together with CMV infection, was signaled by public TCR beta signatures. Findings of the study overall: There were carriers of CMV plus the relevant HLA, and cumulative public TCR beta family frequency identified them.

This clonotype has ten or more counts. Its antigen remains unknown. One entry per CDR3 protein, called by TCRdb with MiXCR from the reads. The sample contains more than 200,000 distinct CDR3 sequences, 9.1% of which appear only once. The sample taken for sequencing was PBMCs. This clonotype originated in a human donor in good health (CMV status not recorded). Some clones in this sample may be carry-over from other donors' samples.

Written as DNA, the CDR3 is TGTGCCAGCAGCACTGCAGGGGCTGGCAAAAACATTCAGTACTTC. Encoded protein: CASSTAGAGKNIQYF. The rearrangement uses TRBV7-2 and TRBJ2-4; tentatively, D is TRBD1 (6 bases). The germline V gene has CDR1 SGHTA and CDR2 FQGNSA. V was pared by 5 bases and J by 3 bases, with 14 bases between. The CDR3 runs to 15 residues.